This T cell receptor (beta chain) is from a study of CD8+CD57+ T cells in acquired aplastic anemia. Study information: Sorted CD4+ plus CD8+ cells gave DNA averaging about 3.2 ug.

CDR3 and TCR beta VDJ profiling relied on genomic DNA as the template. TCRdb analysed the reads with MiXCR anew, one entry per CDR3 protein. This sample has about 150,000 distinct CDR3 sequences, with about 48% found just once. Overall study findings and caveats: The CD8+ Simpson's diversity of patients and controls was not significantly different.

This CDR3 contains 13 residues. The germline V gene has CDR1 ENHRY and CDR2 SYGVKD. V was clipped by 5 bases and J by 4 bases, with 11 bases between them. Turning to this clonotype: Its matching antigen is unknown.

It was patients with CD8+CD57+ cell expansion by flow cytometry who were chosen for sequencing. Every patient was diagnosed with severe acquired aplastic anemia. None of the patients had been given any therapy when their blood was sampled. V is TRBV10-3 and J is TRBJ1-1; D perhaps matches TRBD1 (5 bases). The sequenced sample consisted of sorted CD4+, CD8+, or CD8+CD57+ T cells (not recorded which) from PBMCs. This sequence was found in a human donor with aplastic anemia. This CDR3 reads CAISRDGATEAFF. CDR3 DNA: TGTGCCATCAGTCGGGACGGGGCCACTGAAGCTTTCTTT.